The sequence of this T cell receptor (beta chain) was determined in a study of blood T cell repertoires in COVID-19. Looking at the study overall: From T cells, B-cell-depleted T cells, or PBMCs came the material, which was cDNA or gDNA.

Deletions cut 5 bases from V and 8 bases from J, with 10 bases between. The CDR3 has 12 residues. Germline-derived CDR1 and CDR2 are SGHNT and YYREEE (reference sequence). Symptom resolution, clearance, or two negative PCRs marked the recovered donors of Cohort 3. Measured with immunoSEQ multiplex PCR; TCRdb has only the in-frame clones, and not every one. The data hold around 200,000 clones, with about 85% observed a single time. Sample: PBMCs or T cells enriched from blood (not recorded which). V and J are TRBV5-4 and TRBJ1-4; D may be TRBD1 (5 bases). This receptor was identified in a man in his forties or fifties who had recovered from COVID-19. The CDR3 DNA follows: TGTGCCAGCAGGCGGGGGGAGGAAAAACTGTTTTTT. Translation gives CASRRGEEKLFF.